Presented here are 14 T cell receptor beta chains from one specimen sequenced in a study of lymphopenia after photon versus proton radiotherapy. Profiling relied on immunoSEQ multiplex PCR, and the TCRdb table lists in-frame clones only, not all of them. Of around 35,000 clones listed, approximately 81% are singletons. The sequencing used peripheral blood, collected from a patient treated with photon-based radiotherapy. These receptors originate from a man aged 50 or older with gastric cancer.

This chain connects TRBV10-2 to TRBJ2-5, with TRBD2 matching 8 bases. The germline gives CDR1 WSHSY, CDR2 SAAADI. This CDR3 has 15 residues. The V and J ends lost 7 bases and 1 base, in that order; junction bases with no gene match: 8. The CDR3 region has the DNA TGCGCCAGCATCTCGGCCACTAGCGGCCAAGAGACCCAGTACTTC. As protein: CASISATSGQETQYF.

CDR3 DNA sequence: TGTGCCAGCAGCTCCGACAGGGGCCGCCAGCCCCAGCATTTT. It encodes CASSSDRGRQPQHF. The chain recombines TRBV6-9 with TRBJ1-5; TRBD1 agrees at 8 bases. With 6 bases clipped from V and 7 bases from J, the junction kept 8 bases outside the gene matches. Germline CDR1 is MNHGY and CDR2 is SVAAGI. The CDR3 is 14 residues long.

This clone was seen a handful of times. This chain connects TRBV5-6 to TRBJ2-7, with D perhaps TRBD2 (6 bases). The CDR3 is made up of 14 amino acids. Germline CDR1 reads SGHDT; CDR2 reads YYEEEE. V gave up 4 bases and J gave up 6 bases, with 17 bases separating them. The CDR3 DNA sequence: TGTGCCAGCAGCCTAGCAGGAGGGCCGGTCGAGCAGTACTTC. It translates to CASSLAGGPVEQYF. Full variable domain (missing parts from reference TRBV5-6 and TRBJ2-7): DAGVTQSPTHLIKTRGQQVTLRCSPKSGHDTVSWYQQALGQGPQFIFQYYEEEERQRGNFPDRFSGHQFPNYSSELNVNALLLGDSALYLCASSLAGGPVEQYFGPGTRLTVT.

The rearrangement uses TRBV6-6 and TRBJ2-1, with 8 nucleotides matching TRBD2. Per the germline V gene, CDR1 is MNHNY and CDR2 is SVGAGI (reference sequence). The length of the CDR3 is 12 residues. V gave up 7 bases and J gave up 5 bases; unmatched junction bases: 1. CDR3 in amino acids: CASISGNNEQFF. For the CDR3, the DNA is TGTGCCAGCATTAGCGGGAACAATGAGCAGTTCTTC.

This sequence joins TRBV7-9 and TRBJ1-6; a weak D match, TRBD1 (5 bases). Looked up from germline, CDR1 is SEHNR and CDR2 is FQNEAQ (reference sequence). The CDR3 runs to 15 residues. With 4 bases removed from V and 9 bases from J, the gap between germline ends came to 16 bases. In nucleotides, the CDR3 is TGTGCCAGCAGCTGGGACCTTCACCCGGGTTCACCCCTCCACTTT. Its protein product is CASSWDLHPGSPLHF.

This chain uses TRBV29-1 with TRBJ2-3, with 9 bases matching TRBD2. The V gene's germline CDR1 is SQVTM and CDR2 ANQGSEA. J was trimmed by 5 bases and V by 6 bases; bases with no gene match: 6. The CDR3 runs to 13 residues. The CDR3 nucleotides are TGCAGCGTCTTAGCGGGAGTTGGAGATACGCAGTATTTT. Residues: CSVLAGVGDTQYF.

Only one count was recorded for this clone. V usage is TRBV5-1 and J usage is TRBJ2-3; 8 positions match TRBD1. The CDR3 is 16 amino acids. The ends lost 0 bases at V and 6 bases at J; junction bases unmatched: 9. Per germline, CDR1 SGHRS and CDR2 YFSETQ. The CDR3 loop reads CASSLEAGGAGDTQYF. DNA for the CDR3: TGCGCCAGCAGCTTGGAAGCAGGGGGCGCCGGGGATACGCAGTATTTT. Supplemented by reference TRBV5-1 and TRBJ2-3, the full variable domain reads KAGVTQTPRYLIKTRGQQVTLSCSPISGHRSVSWYQQTPGQGLQFLFEYFSETQRNKGNFPGRFSGRQFSNSRSEMNVSTLELGDSALYLCASSLEAGGAGDTQYFGPGTRLTVL.

V gene TRBV25-1 combines with J gene TRBJ2-1; 10 bases map to TRBD2. With V trimmed by 5 bases and J by 7 bases, 14 bases remained unmatched. The V gene's germline CDR1 is MGHDK and CDR2 SYGVNS. CDR3 length: 17 amino acids. This chain's CDR3 is CASSPRQASGRVNEQFF. The CDR3 nucleotides are TGTGCCAGCAGTCCCCGGCAGGCTAGCGGGAGAGTAAATGAGCAGTTCTTC.

The rearrangement uses TRBV6-5 and TRBJ1-3; D is undetermined. V was trimmed by 6 bases and J by 2 bases, leaving 8 bases between them. Germline V gives CDR1 MNHEY, CDR2 SVGAGI. The CDR3 consists of 13 residues. The DNA of the CDR3 is TGTGCCAGCAGACCAACAACTGGAAACACCATATATTTT. It specifies CASRPTTGNTIYF.

This clone was recorded a few times. The chain carries TRBV7-2 and TRBJ2-1, with D tentatively TRBD2 (6 bases). V was pared by 4 bases and J by 9 bases, with 13 bases between. Germline loops: CDR1 SGHTA, CDR2 FQGNSA. The CDR3 consists of 13 residues. The CDR3 DNA sequence: TGTGCCAGCAGCTCTGGGGCGGGATTTGAGCAGTTCTTC. It yields the protein CASSSGAGFEQFF.

In DNA form, the CDR3 reads TGTGCCAGCAGTTTATGGGGGCGGGGGCGTGCCCTCTACGAGCAGTACTTC. As protein: CASSLWGRGRALYEQYF. The V call is TRBV28, the J call TRBJ2-7; D perhaps matches TRBD2 (7 bases). The V end was cut by 0 bases, the J end by 3 bases, with 18 bases between. Germline V gives CDR1 MDHEN, CDR2 SYDVKM. The CDR3 length is 17 residues.

This chain joins TRBV7-3 and TRBJ2-5, with TRBD2 identical over 8 bases. Trimming removed 3 bases from V and 5 bases from J; junction bases left unmatched: 5. The length of the CDR3 is 14 residues. Per the germline V gene, CDR1 is SGHTA and CDR2 is FQGTGA. The CDR3 region has the DNA TGTGCCAGCAGCTTTGCGGGAGGAGGGGAGACCCAGTACTTC. Translating gives CASSFAGGGETQYF.

This clone was observed a single time. This chain joins TRBV7-7 and TRBJ1-1; 9 bases are a match to TRBD1. V was pared by 4 bases and J by 8 bases, with 14 bases of the junction left unmatched. The CDR3 is made up of 16 amino acids. Germline V lookup: CDR1 SSHAT, CDR2 FNYEAQ (reference sequence). Here the CDR3 reads CASSSRDREVVREAFF. CDR3 DNA sequence: TGTGCCAGCAGCTCCCGGGACAGGGAAGTCGTGAGAGAAGCTTTCTTT.

This sequence joins TRBV2 and TRBJ2-7; possible D gene TRBD2, 6 bases. The V end was cut by 7 bases, the J end by 0 bases, with 13 bases between. Germline V CDR1 and CDR2: SNHLY, FYNNEI. This CDR3 is built from 14 residues. The CDR3, as DNA: TGTGCCAGCAAGTCTAGCGCCAGCTCCTACGAGCAGTACTTC. The encoded protein is CASKSSASSYEQYF.